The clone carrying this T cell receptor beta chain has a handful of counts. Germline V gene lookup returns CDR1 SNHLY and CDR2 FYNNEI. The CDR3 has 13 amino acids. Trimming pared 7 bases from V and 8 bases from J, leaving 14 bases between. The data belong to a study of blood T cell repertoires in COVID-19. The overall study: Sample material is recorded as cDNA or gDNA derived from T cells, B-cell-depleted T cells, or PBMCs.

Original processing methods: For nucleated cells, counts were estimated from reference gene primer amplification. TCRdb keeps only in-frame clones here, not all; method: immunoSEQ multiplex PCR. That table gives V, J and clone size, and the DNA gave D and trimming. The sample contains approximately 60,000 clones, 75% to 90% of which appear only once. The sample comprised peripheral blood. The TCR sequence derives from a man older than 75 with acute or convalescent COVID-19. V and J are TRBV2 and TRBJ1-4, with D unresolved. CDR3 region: CASTKPGEEKLFF. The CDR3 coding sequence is TGTGCCAGCACCAAACCGGGAGAAGAAAAACTGTTTTTT.